This T cell receptor (beta chain) was identified in a study of shared clonotypes between healthy human individuals. For the study at large: Samples came from a couple of female and a few male donors aged 18 to 49.

The repertoire was sequenced with immunoSEQ multiplex PCR; TCRdb's copy has only in-frame clones and lacks some. The data show hundreds of thousands of clones, 95% to 98% seen once. Naive CD8 cells were CD45RO-negative, positively selected for CCR7, excluding terminally differentiated effector memory CD45RA+ cells. Germline-derived CDR1 and CDR2 are SGDLS and YYNGEE. V gave up 4 bases and J gave up 2 bases, with 16 bases separating them. There are 15 residues in the CDR3. The chain joins TRBV9 to TRBJ2-7, with D perhaps given as TRBD1 or TRBD2 (6 bases each). The sequenced material came from naive CD8+ T cells sorted from blood. The source is a man aged 25 to 40 in good health. The CDR3: CASSPSGGPAYEQYF. The DNA of the CDR3 is TGTGCCAGCAGCCCAAGTGGGGGGCCAGCCTACGAGCAGTACTTC.